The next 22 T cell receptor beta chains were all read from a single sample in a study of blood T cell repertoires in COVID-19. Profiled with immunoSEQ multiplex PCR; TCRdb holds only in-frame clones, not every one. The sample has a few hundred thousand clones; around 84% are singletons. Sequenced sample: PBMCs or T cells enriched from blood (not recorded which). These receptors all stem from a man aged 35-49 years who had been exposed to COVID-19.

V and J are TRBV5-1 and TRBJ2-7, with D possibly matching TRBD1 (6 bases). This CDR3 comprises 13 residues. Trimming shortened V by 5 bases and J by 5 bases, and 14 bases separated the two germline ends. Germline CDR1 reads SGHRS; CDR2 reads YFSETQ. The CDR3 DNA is TGCGCCAGCAGAGCAGGGGCAAAGAACGAGCAGTACTTC. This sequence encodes CASRAGAKNEQYF.

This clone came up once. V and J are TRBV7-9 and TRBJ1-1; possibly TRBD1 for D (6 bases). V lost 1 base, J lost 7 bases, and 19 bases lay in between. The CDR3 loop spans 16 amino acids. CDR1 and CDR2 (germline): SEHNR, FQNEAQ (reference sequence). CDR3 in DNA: TGTGCCAGCAGCTTAGGCCAGGGGTTGGGAGTAGGTGAAGCTTTCTTT. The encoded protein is CASSLGQGLGVGEAFF.

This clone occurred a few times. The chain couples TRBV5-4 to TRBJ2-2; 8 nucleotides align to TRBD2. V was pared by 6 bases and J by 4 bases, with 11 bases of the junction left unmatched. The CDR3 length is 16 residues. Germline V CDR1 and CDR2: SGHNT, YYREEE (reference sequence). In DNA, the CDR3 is TGTGCCAGCAACGAGGGACTAGGAGTGGGCACCGGGGAGCTGTTTTTT. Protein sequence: CASNEGLGVGTGELFF.

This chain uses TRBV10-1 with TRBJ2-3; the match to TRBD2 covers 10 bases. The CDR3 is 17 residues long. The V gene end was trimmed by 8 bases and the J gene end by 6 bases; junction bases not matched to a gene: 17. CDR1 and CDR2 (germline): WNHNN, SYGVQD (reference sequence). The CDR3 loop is CASASLGLAGDMDTQYF. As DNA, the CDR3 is TGCGCCAGCGCGTCCCTGGGGCTAGCGGGAGACATGGATACGCAGTATTTT.

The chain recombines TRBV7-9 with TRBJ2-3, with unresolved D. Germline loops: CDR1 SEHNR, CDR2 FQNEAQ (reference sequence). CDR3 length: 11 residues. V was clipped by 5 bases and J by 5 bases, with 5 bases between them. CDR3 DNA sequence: TGTGCCAGCAGCAGAGGAGATACGCAGTATTTT. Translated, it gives CASSRGDTQYF.

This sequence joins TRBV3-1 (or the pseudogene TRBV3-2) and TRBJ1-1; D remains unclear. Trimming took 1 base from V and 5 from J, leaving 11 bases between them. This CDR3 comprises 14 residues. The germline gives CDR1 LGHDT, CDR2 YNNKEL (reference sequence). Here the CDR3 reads CASSQVSGGTEAFF. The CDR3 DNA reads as TGTGCCAGCAGCCAAGTTTCGGGTGGTACTGAAGCTTTCTTT.

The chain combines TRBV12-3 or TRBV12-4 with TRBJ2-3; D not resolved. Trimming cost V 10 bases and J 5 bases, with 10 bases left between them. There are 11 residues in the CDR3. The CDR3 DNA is TGTGCCACTACCACCTTAGATACGCAGTATTTT. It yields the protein CATTTLDTQYF.

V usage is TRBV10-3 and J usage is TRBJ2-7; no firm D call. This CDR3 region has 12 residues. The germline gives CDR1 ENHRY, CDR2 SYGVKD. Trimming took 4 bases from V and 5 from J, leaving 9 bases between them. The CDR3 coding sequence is TGTGCCATCAGTGTTGTTCCGGACGAGCAGTACTTC. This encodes CAISVVPDEQYF.

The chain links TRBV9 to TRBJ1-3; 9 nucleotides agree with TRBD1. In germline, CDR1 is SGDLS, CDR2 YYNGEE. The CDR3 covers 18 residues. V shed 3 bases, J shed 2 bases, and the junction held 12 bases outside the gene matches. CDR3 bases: TGTGCCAGCAGCGCATCCGTACAGGGACAGGGAACTGGAAACACCATATATTTT. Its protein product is CASSASVQGQGTGNTIYF.

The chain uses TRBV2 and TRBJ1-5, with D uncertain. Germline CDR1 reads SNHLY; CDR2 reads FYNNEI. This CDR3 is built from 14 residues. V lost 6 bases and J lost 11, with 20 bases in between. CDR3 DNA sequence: TGTGCCAGCAGATTAGTTACCTCAGGATCAGCCCAGCATTTT. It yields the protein CASRLVTSGSAQHF. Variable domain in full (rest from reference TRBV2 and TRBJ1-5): EPEVTQTPSHQVTQMGQEVILRCVPISNHLYFYWYRQILGQKVEFLVSFYNNEISEKSEIFDDQFSVERPDGSNFTLKIRSTKLEDSAMYFCASRLVTSGSAQHFGDGTRLSIL.

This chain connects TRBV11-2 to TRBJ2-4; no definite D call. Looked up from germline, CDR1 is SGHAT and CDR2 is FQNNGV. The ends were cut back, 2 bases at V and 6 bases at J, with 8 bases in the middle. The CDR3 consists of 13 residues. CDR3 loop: CASSLLRANIQYF. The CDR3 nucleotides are TGTGCCAGCAGCTTATTAAGAGCAAACATTCAGTACTTC. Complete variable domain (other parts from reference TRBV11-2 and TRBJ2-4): EAGVAQSPRYKIIEKRQSVAFWCNPISGHATLYWYQQILGQGPKLLIQFQNNGVVDDSQLPKDRFSAERLKGVDSTLKIQPAKLEDSAVYLCASSLLRANIQYFGAGTRLSVL.

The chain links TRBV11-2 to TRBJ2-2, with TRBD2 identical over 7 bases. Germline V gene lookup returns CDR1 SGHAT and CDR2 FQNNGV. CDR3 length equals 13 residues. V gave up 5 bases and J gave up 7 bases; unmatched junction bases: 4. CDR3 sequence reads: CASSPGLVGELFF. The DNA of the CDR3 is TGTGCCAGCAGCCCCGGACTAGTCGGGGAGCTGTTTTTT.

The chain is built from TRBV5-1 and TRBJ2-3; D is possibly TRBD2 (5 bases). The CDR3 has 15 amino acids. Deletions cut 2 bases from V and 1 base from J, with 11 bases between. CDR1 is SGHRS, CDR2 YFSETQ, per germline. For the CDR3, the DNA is TGCGCCAGCAGCTTTGGTGGACTGGGCACAGATACGCAGTATTTT. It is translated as CASSFGGLGTDTQYF.

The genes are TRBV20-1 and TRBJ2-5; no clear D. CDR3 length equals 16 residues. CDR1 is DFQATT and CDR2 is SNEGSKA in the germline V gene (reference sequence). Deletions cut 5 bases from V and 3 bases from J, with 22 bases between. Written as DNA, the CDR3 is TGCAGTGCTTGTGCTTCCCTTCACTGCCTAAAAGAGACCCAGTACTTC. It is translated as CSACASLHCLKETQYF.

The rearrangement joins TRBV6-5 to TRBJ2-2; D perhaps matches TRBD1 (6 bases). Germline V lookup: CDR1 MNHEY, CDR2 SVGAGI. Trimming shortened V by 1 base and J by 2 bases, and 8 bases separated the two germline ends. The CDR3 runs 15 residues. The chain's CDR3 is CASSYWDTNTGELFF. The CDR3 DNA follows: TGTGCCAGCAGTTACTGGGACACTAACACCGGGGAGCTGTTTTTT.

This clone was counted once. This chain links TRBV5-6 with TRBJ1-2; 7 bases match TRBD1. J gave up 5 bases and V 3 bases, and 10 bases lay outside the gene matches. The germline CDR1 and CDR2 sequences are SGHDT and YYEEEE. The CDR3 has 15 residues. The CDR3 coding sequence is TGTGCCAGCAGCTCGAGACAGGGCCACTATTATGGCTACACCTTC. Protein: CASSSRQGHYYGYTF.

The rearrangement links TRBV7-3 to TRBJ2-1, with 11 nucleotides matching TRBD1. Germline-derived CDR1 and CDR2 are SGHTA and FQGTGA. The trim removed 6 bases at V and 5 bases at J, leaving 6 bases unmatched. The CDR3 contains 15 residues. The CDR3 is CASSRTGGGHNEQFF. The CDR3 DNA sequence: TGTGCCAGCAGTCGGACAGGGGGCGGCCACAATGAGCAGTTCTTC.

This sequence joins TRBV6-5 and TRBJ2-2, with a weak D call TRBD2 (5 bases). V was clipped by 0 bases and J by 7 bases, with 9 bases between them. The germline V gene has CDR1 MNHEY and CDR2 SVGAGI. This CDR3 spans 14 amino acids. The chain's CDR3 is CASSYSRERGELFF. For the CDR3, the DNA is TGTGCCAGCAGTTACTCGAGGGAACGCGGGGAGCTGTTTTTT.

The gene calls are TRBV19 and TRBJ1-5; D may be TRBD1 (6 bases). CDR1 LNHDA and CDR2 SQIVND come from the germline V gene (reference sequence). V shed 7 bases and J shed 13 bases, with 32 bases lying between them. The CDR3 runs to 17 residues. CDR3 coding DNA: TGTGCCAGTACCCGAAGTCGAACAGGGAAAAGGGGGTCTATACAGCATTTT. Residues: CASTRSRTGKRGSIQHF.

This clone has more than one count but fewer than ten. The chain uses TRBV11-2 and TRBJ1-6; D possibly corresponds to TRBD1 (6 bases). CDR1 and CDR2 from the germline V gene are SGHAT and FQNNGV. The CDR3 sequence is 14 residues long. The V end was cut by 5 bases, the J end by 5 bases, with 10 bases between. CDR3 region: CASSHGQHNSPLHF. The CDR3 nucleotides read TGTGCCAGCAGCCACGGACAGCATAATTCACCCCTCCACTTT.

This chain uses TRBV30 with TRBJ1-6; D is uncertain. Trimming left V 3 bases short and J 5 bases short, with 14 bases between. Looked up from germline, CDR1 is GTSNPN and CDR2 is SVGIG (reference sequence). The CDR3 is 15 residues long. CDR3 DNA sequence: TGTGCCTGGAGACCACCCCTAGTAAATAATTCACCCCTCCACTTT. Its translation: CAWRPPLVNNSPLHF.

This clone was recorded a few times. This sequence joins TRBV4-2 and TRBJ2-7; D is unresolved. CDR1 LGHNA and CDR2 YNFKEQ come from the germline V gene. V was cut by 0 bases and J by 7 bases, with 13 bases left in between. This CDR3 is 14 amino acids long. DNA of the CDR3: TGTGCCAGCAGCCAAGAGCGATTAGTTCGAGAGCAGTACTTC. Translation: CASSQERLVREQYF.